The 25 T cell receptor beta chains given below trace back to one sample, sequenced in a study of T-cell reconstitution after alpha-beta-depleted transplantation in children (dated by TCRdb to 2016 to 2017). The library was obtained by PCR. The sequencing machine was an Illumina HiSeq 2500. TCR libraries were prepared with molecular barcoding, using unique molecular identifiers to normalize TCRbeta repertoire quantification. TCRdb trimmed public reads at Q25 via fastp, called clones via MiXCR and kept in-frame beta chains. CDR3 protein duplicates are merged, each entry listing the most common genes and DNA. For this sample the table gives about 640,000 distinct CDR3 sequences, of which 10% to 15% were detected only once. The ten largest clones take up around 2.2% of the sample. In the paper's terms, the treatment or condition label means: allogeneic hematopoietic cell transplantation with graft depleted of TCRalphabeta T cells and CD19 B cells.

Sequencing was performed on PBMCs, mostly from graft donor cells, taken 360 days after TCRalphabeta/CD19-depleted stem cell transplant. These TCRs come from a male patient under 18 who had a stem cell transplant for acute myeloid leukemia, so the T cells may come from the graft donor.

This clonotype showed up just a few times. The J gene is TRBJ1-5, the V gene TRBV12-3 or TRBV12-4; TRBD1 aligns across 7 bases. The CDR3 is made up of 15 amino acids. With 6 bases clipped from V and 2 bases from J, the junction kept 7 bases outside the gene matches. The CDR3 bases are TGTGCCAGCAGGGTTGACAGGGCGGGCAATCAGCCCCAGCATTTT. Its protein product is CASRVDRAGNQPQHF.

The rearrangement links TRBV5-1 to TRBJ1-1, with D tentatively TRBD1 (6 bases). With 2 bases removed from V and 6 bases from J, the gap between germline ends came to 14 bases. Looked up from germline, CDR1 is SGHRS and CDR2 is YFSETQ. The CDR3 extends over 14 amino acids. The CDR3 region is CASSFLRDTSEAFF. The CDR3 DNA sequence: TGCGCCAGCAGCTTCCTTCGGGACACCTCTGAAGCTTTCTTT. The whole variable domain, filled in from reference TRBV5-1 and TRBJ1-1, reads KAGVTQTPRYLIKTRGQQVTLSCSPISGHRSVSWYQQTPGQGLQFLFEYFSETQRNKGNFPGRFSGRQFSNSRSEMNVSTLELGDSALYLCASSFLRDTSEAFFGQGTRLTVV.

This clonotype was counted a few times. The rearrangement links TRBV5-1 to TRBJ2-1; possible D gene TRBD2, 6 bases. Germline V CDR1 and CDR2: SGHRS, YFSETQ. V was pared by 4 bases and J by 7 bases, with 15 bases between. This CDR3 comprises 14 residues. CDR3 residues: CASSRPEGGNEQFF. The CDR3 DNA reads TGCGCCAGCAGCCGGCCGGAGGGAGGTAATGAGCAGTTCTTC. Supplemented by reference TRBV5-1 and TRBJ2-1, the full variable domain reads KAGVTQTPRYLIKTRGQQVTLSCSPISGHRSVSWYQQTPGQGLQFLFEYFSETQRNKGNFPGRFSGRQFSNSRSEMNVSTLELGDSALYLCASSRPEGGNEQFFGPGTRLTVL.

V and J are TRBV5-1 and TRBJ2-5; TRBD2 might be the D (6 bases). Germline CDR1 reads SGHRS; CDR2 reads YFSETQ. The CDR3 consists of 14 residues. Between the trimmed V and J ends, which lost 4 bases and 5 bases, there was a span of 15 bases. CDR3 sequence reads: CASSVGLPGETQYF. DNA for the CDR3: TGCGCCAGCAGCGTGGGACTTCCTGGGGAGACCCAGTACTTC. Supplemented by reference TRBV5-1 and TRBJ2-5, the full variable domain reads KAGVTQTPRYLIKTRGQQVTLSCSPISGHRSVSWYQQTPGQGLQFLFEYFSETQRNKGNFPGRFSGRQFSNSRSEMNVSTLELGDSALYLCASSVGLPGETQYFGPGTRLLVL.

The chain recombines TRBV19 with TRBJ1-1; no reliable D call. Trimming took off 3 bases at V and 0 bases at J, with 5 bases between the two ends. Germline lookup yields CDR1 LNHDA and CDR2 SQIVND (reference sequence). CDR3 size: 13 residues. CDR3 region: CASSMAVNTEAFF. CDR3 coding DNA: TGTGCCAGTAGTATGGCAGTGAACACTGAAGCTTTCTTT.

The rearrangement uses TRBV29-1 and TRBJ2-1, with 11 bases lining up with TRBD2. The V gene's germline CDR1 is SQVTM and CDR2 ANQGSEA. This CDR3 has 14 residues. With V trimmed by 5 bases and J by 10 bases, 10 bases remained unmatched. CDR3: CSVFRQSSGGEQFF. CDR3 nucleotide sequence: TGCAGCGTTTTCCGTCAGTCTAGCGGGGGGGAGCAGTTCTTC.

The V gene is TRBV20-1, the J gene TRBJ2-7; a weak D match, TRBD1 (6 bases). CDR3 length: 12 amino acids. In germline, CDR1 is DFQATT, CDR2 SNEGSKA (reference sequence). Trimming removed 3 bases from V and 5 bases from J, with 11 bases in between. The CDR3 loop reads CSASRDTHEQYF. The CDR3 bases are TGCAGTGCTAGCCGGGACACCCACGAGCAGTACTTC.

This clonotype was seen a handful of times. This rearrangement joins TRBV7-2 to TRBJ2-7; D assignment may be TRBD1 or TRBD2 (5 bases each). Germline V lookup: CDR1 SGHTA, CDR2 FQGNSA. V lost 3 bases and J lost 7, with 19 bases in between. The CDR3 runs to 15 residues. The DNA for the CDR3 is TGTGCCAGCAGCTTCGGACTCCGAGGCAGGGAAGAGCAGTACTTC. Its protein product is CASSFGLRGREEQYF.

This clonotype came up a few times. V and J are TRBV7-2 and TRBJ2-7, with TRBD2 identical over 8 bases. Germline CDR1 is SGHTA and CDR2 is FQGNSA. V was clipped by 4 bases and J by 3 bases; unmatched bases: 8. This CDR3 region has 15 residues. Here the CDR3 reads CASSSGPLADYEQYF. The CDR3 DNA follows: TGTGCCAGCAGCTCCGGTCCACTAGCGGACTACGAGCAGTACTTC. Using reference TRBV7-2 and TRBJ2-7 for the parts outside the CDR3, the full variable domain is GAGVSQSPSNKVTEKGKDVELRCDPISGHTALYWYRQSLGQGLEFLIYFQGNSAPDKSGLPSDRFSAERTGGSVSTLTIQRTQQEDSAVYLCASSSGPLADYEQYFGPGTRLTVT.

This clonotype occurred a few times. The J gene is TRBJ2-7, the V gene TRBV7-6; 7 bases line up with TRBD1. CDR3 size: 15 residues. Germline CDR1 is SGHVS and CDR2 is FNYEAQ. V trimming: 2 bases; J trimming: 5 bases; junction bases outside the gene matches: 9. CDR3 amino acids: CASSLSTGIVHEQYF. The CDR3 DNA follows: TGTGCCAGCAGCTTATCGACAGGGATTGTGCACGAGCAGTACTTC. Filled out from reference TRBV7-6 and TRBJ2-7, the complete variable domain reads GAGVSQSPRYKVTKRGQDVALRCDPISGHVSLYWYRQALGQGPEFLTYFNYEAQQDKSGLPNDRFSAERPEGSISTLTIQRTEQRDSAMYRCASSLSTGIVHEQYFGPGTRLTVT.

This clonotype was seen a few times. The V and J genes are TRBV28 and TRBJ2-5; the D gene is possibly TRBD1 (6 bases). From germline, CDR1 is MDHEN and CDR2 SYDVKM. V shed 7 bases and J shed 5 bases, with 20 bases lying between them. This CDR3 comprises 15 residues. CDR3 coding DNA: TGTGCCAGCAAAAACCAGGGGCCCGTCGGGGAGACCCAGTACTTC. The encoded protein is CASKNQGPVGETQYF.

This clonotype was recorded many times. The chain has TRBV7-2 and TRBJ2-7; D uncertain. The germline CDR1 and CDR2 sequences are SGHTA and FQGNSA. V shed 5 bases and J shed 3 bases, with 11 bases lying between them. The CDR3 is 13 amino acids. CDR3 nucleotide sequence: TGTGCCAGCAGCCTAAATCGCATCTACGAGCAGTACTTC. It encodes CASSLNRIYEQYF. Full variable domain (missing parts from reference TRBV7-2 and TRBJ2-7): GAGVSQSPSNKVTEKGKDVELRCDPISGHTALYWYRQSLGQGLEFLIYFQGNSAPDKSGLPSDRFSAERTGGSVSTLTIQRTQQEDSAVYLCASSLNRIYEQYFGPGTRLTVT.

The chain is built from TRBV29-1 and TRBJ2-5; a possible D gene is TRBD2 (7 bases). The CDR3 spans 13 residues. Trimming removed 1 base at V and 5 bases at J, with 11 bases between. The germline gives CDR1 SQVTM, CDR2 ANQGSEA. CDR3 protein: CSVEGRGAETQYF. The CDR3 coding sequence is TGCAGCGTTGAAGGTCGGGGGGCGGAGACCCAGTACTTC.

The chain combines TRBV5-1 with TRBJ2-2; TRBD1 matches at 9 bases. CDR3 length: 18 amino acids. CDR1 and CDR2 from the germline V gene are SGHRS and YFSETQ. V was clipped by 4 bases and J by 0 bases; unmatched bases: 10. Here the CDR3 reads CASSSTGTGSPNTGELFF. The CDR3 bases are TGCGCCAGCAGCAGTACCGGGACAGGGAGCCCGAACACCGGGGAGCTGTTTTTT.

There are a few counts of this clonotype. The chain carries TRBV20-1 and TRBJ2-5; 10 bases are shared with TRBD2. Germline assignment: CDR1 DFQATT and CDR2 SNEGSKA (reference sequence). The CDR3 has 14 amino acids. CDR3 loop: CRFRTSGREETQYF. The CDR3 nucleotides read TGCAGATTCCGGACTAGCGGCAGGGAAGAGACCCAGTACTTC.

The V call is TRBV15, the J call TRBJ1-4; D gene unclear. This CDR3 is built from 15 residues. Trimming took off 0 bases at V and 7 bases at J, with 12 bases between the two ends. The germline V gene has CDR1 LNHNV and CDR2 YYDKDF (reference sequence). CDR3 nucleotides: TGTGCCACCAGCAGAGAGTTGACCGTTGGTGAAAAACTGTTTTTT. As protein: CATSRELTVGEKLFF.

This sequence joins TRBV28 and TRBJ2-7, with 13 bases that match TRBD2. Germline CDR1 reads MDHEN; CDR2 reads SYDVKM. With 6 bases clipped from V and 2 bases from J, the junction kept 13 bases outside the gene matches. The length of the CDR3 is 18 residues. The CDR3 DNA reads TGTGCCAGCAGCTCTCGGACTAGCGGGAGAGAGTTGGCCTACGAGCAGTACTTC. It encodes CASSSRTSGRELAYEQYF.

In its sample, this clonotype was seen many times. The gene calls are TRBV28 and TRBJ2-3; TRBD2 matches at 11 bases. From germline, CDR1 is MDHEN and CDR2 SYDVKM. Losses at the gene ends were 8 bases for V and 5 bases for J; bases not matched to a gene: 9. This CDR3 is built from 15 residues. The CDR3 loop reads CASSTSGSVGDTQYF. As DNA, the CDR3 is TGTGCCAGCTCCACTAGCGGGAGCGTTGGAGATACGCAGTATTTT. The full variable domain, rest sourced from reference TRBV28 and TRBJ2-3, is DVKVTQSSRYLVKRTGEKVFLECVQDMDHENMFWYRQDPGLGLRLIYFSYDVKMKEKGDIPEGYSVSREKKERFSLILESASTNQTSMYLCASSTSGSVGDTQYFGPGTRLTVL.

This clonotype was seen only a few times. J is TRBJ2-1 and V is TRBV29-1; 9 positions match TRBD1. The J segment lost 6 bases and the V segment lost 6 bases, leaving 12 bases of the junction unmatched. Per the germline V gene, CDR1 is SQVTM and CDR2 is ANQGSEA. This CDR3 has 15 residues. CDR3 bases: TGCAGCGTCCGAACAGGGGGCGCCCCCATCAATGAGCAGTTCTTC. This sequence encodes CSVRTGGAPINEQFF.

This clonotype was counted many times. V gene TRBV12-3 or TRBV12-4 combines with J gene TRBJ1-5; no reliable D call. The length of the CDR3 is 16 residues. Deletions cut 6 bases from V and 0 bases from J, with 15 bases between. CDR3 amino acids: CASSNSGQFSNQPQHF. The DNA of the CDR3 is TGTGCCAGCAGCAATTCGGGTCAGTTTAGCAATCAGCCCCAGCATTTT.

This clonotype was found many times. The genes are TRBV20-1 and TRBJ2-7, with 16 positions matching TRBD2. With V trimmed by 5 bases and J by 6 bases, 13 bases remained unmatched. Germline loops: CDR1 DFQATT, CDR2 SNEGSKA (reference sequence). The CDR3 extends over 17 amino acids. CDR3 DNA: TGCAGTGCTGAAGAGGGGGGACTAGCGGGAGGGAGGGCCGAGCAGTACTTC. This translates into CSAEEGGLAGGRAEQYF.

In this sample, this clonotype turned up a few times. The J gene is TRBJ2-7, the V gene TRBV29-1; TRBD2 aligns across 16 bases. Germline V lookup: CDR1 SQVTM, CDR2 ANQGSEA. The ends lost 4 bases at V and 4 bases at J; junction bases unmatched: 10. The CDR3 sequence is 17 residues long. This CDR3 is CSVVGTSGRAPGYEQYF. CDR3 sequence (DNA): TGCAGCGTTGTTGGGACTAGCGGGAGGGCCCCGGGGTACGAGCAGTACTTC.

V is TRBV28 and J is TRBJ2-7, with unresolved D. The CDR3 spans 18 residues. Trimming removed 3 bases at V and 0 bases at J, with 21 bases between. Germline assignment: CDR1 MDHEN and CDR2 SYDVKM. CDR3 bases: TGTGCCAGCAGTTTGCTATGGGTCGGAGACCGAGACTCCTACGAGCAGTACTTC. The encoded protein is CASSLLWVGDRDSYEQYF.

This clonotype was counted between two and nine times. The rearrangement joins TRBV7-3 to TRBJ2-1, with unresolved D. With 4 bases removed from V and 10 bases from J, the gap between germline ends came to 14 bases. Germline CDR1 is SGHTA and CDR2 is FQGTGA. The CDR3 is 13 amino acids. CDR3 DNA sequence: TGTGCCAGCAGCTCCAAGGTTGGCGGAGAGCAGTTCTTC. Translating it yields CASSSKVGGEQFF.

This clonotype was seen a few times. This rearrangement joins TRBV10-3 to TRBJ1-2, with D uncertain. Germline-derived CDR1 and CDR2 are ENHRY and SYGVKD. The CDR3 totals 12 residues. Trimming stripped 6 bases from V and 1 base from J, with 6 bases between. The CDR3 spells CAISGDNYGYTF. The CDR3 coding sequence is TGTGCCATCAGCGGGGATAACTATGGCTACACCTTC.